This entry concerns a single TCR beta chain. Its antigen remains unidentified. Per-base qualities were not stored, and no clone one base away is much larger. This entry is derived from a study of Ad26.COV2.S vaccination and SARS-CoV-2 variants listed by TCRdb under 2021. As for the study more broadly: Donors in the vaccine arm were drawn from COV1001, a phase I-IIa trial of Ad26.COV2.S in healthy adults that was multicentre, randomized, double-blind and placebo-controlled. Ad26.COV2.S was administered intramuscularly at a dose of 5x10^10 or 1x10^11 viral particles, either as one shot or as two shots given 56 days apart. TCRbeta repertoire sequencing served as the tool for gauging how specific and how broad the SARS-CoV-2-reactive T cell receptors were following Ad26.COV2.S vaccination. The TCR-sequenced set comprised around 30 samples: approximately 19 Ad26.COV2.S vaccine recipients, 5 placebo recipients and 8 SARS-CoV-2 convalescent individuals. Participants in the trial were split at random into five groups of five each, receiving low-dose or high-dose Ad26.COV2.S once or twice, or else placebo on both occasions. Throughout the experiments and outcome assessment, investigators stayed blinded to trial group allocation. The paper's findings and limits, for the study overall: Vaccine and placebo recipients had similar non-spike TCR breadth, a finding consistent with the vaccine containing only spike. According to the authors, total T cell responses may have been underestimated by the TCR breadth and depth analyses. Substantial breadth of spike-specific CD8+ and CD4+ T cell responses was reported after vaccination. Comparing responses between vaccine doses or regimens was not something the study was powered to do. Ad26.COV2.S recipients had higher spike-specific TCR breadth than placebo recipients (P = 0.0014).

The immunoSEQ Assay was used to sequence TCRbeta CDR3 regions. After extraction, genomic DNA underwent amplification by bias-controlled multiplex PCR, followed by high-throughput sequencing. The original methods were these. Collapsing and filtering of sequences were performed to quantify the absolute abundance of each unique TCRbeta CDR3 region. Usable DNA was measured by amplifying reference genes present in all nucleated cells, and TCRbeta template counts were normalized to that usable DNA to estimate T cell fraction. Repertoire TCRs were annotated as SARS-CoV-2-specific when V gene, CDR3 amino acid sequence and J gene were exactly matched to a known reactive TCR set. The reference SARS-CoV-2 TCR set was obtained from MIRA and was filtered for enrichment in COVID-19-positive ImmuneCODE repertoires, whereby public or cross-reactive TCRs were removed. Drawing on the MIRA antigens, annotated TCRs were analysed further at the level of specific ORF or position within ORF. Breadth was defined as annotated unique rearrangements over total unique productive rearrangements; depth was the summed frequency of those rearrangements. Two-sided Wilcoxon rank-sum tests were used to compare TCR breadth between groups. TCRdb's version of the immuneACCESS table is confined to in-frame rearrangements and falls short of the full clone set. An unresolved V gene accounts for under half of the shortfall where checked; the remainder is of unknown origin. V, J and clone size are those of that table, while D and trimming were read from the DNA. For this sample the table gives about 680,000 clones, of which more than 80% were detected only once. Over 1.3% of the sample is held by the ten biggest clonotypes.

What this sample's treatment or condition label stands for: 15 to 20 received Ad26.COV2.S at low or high dose, single or two shots; five or six received placebo; per-sample allocation not given. Repertoires of vaccine and placebo recipients were sequenced from samples taken on day 63 after the first injection. Between 29 July and 7 August 2020, Cohort 1b enrolled 25 adults aged 18-55 years at one site in Boston, USA. As a vaccine, Ad26.COV2.S was a replication-incompetent adenovirus type 26 vector that expressed a prefusion-stabilized SARS-CoV-2 spike protein derived from the original Wuhan strain. Spanning cysteine to phenylalanine, the CDR3 consists of 13 amino acids. Only CDR3 DNA is held: 39 bases, read in frame from base 1. Based on the germline V gene, the CDR1 and CDR2 sequences are KGHSH and LQKENI. Trimming costs V 2 bases and J 9 bases, and their ends lie 11 bases apart.

Specimen: peripheral blood, collected in a trial of Ad26.COV2.S vaccine versus placebo. This clonotype was obtained from a person between 18 and 65 years old who received the Ad26.COV2.S COVID-19 vaccine or a placebo. The rearrangement joined TRBV18 to TRBJ2-1; TRBD2 is a weak D gene call, 6 bases matching. In nucleotides, the sequence is TGTGCCAGCTCACCAATTGATAGCGGTGAGCAGTTCTTC. This codes for CASSPIDSGEQFF.